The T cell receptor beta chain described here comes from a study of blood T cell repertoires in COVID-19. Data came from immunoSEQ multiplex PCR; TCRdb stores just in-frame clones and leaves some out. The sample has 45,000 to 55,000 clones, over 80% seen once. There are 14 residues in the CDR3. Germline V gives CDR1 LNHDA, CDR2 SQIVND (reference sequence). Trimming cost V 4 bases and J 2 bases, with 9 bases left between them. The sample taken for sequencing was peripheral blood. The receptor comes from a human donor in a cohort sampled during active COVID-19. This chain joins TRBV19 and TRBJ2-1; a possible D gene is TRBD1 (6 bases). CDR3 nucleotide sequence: TGTGCCAGTAGTAGGGGGCTCACCTACAATGAGCAGTTCTTC. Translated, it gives CASSRGLTYNEQFF.